This entry describes one TCR beta chain. The antigen remains undetermined. Both about-4-week and about-12-week second-dose recipients were combined. The sample comes from a study of T cell responses to AZD1222 COVID-19 vaccine. In germline, CDR1 is MDHEN, CDR2 SYDVKM. This CDR3 is 15 amino acids long. Trimming removed 5 bases at V and 2 bases at J, with 13 bases between. Study-wide results and limits: Donors were largely white British and mainly female; clonal diversity was possibly underestimated. Only 5 or 6 individuals given AZD1222 were seropositive at baseline.

Repertoires were generated with immunoSEQ multiplex PCR, while TCRdb's copy carries only in-frame clones and drops some. The sample shows about 80,000 clones, 85% to 95% of them seen only once. The sequences come from peripheral blood, collected 28 days after the second AZD1222 dose. The TCR comes from an adult who received the AZD1222 COVID-19 vaccine. The chain employs TRBV28 and TRBJ1-5; a possible D gene is TRBD1 (6 bases). The CDR3 sequence is CASSPSKGGNQPQHF. The CDR3 DNA is TGTGCCAGCAGTCCCTCCAAGGGGGGCAATCAGCCCCAGCATTTT.